This T cell receptor (beta chain) originates from a study of blood T cells in healthy people across ages. Overall study: About one barcoded beta molecule was captured per two T cells (by template switching).

Each individual donor underwent a draw of around 9.8 milliliters of peripheral blood. Isolation yielded PBMCs, at least 7 million per sample, in every case. This clonotype came up a few times. PCR was performed a second time for 7 to 11 cycles using a sample-barcoded 5' primer and a J-beta primer mix. From the 5' RACE reads, TCRdb called clonotypes with MiXCR, one entry per CDR3 protein. The data contain around 780,000 distinct CDR3 sequences, about 26% of them singletons. Germline V lookup: CDR1 SNHLY, CDR2 FYNNEI. V trimming: 3 bases; J trimming: 5 bases; junction bases outside the gene matches: 5. The CDR3 consists of 14 residues. These data also formed part of another study, on T cells of mothers and their children. This second report adds: The study recruited a few healthy Caucasian mothers and their six children as donors.

The V call is TRBV2, the J call TRBJ2-7; 9 bases map to TRBD2. Sample: blood. This TCR was recovered from a boy younger than 18 in good health. The CDR3: CASSDSGRSDEQYF. CDR3 sequence (DNA): TGTGCCAGCAGTGATAGCGGGAGAAGTGACGAGCAGTACTTC. Based on the CDR3 plus reference TRBV2 and TRBJ2-7, the full variable domain is EPEVTQTPSHQVTQMGQEVILRCVPISNHLYFYWYRQILGQKVEFLVSFYNNEISEKSEIFDDQFSVERPDGSNFTLKIRSTKLEDSAMYFCASSDSGRSDEQYFGPGTRLTVT.